This TCR beta chain came from a study of T-cell reconstitution after alpha-beta-depleted transplantation in children. This clonotype was seen a handful of times. The target antigen is unknown. Study-wide points: Several hundred expanded graft clones reportedly supplied alpha-beta T cells about two months after transplant. Counts and diversity of T cells one year after transplant came mostly from newly produced T cells. The study traced high day-60 TCRbeta diversity in some patients to surviving recipient T cells and thymic progenitors.

Preparing the TCRbeta library involved the use of unique molecular identifiers. Using its own MiXCR run on the PCR reads, TCRdb lists one record per CDR3 protein. Among fewer than 150,000 distinct CDR3 sequences listed, roughly 10% were seen once. CDR1 is MNHEY and CDR2 is SMNVEV in the germline V gene (reference sequence). The V end was cut by 2 bases, the J end by 0 bases, with 10 bases between. CDR3 length: 16 residues. The chain uses TRBV27 and TRBJ1-4; the D is unclear. Sample: PBMCs, mostly from graft donor cells, taken 180 days after TCRalphabeta/CD19-depleted stem cell transplant. This TCR came from a girl in the first two years of life who had a stem cell transplant for combined immunodeficiency, so the T cells may come from the graft donor. CDR3 DNA: TGTGCCAGCAGTTTACGGGAGAGTGCAACTAATGAAAAACTGTTTTTT. Amino acid sequence: CASSLRESATNEKLFF.